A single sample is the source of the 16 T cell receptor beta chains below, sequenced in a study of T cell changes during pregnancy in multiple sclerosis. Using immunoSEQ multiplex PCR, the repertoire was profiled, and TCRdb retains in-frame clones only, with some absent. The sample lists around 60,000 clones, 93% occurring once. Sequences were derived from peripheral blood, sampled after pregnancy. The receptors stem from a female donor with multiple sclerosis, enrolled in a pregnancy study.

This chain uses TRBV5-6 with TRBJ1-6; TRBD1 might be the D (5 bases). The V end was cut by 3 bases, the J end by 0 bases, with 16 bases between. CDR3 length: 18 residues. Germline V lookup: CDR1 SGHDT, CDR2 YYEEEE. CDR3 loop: CASSWGDSTSSYNSPLHF. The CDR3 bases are TGTGCCAGCAGCTGGGGCGACTCGACGAGCTCCTATAATTCACCCCTCCACTTT.

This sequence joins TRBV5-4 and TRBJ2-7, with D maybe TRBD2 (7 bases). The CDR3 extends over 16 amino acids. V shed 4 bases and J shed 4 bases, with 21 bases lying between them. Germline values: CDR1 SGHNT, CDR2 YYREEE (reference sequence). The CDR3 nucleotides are TGTGCCAGCAGCCCCGGCGAGGGGGAGGGAGGATACGAGCAGTACTTC. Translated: CASSPGEGEGGYEQYF.

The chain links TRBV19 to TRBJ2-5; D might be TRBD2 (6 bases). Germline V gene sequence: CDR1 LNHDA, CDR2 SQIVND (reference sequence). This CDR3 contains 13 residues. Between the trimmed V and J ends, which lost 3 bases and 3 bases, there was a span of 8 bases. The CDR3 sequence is CASSIGRKETQYF. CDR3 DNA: TGTGCCAGTAGTATTGGGAGGAAAGAGACCCAGTACTTC.

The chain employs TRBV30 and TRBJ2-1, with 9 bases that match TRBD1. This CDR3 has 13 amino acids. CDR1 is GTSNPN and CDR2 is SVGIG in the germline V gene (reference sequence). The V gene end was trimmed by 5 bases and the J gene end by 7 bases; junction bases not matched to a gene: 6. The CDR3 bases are TGTGCCTGGGACAGGGGGGTCGGGAATGAGCAGTTCTTC. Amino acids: CAWDRGVGNEQFF.

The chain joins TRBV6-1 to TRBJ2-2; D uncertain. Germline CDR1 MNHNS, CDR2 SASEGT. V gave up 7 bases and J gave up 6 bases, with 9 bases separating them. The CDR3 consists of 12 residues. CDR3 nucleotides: TGTGCCAGCATTATGCGCTCCGGGGAGCTGTTTTTT. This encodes CASIMRSGELFF.

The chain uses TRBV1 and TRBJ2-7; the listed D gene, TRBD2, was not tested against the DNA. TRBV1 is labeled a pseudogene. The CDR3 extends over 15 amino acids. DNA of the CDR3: TGCACCAGCAGCGGGACTAGCGGGGTTGACTACGAGCAGTACTTC. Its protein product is CTSSGTSGVDYEQYF.

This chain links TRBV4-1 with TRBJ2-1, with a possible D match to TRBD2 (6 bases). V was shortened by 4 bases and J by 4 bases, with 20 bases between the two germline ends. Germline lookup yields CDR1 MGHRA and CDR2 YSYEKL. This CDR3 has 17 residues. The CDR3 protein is CASSRGTGLLGYNEQFF. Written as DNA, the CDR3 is TGCGCCAGCAGCCGAGGGACTGGCCTCCTGGGATACAATGAGCAGTTCTTC.

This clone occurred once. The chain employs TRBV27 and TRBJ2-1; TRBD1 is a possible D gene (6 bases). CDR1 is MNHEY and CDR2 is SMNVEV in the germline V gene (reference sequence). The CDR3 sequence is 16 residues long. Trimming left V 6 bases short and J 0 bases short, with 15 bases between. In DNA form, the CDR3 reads TGTGCCAGCAGAGAGAGCGGACAGAGCTCCTACAATGAGCAGTTCTTC. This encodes CASRESGQSSYNEQFF.

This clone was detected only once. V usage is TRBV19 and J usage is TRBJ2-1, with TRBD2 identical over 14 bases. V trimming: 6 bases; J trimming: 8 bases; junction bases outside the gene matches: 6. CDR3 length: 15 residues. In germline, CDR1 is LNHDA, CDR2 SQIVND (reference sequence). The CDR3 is CASRSGTSGSYEQFF. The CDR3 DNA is TGTGCCAGTAGATCCGGGACTAGCGGGAGCTATGAGCAGTTCTTC. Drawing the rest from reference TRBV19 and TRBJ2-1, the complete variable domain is DGGITQSPKYLFRKEGQNVTLSCEQNLNHDAMYWYRQDPGQGLRLIYYSQIVNDFQKGDIAEGYSVSREKKESFPLTVTSAQKNPTAFYLCASRSGTSGSYEQFFGPGTRLTVL.

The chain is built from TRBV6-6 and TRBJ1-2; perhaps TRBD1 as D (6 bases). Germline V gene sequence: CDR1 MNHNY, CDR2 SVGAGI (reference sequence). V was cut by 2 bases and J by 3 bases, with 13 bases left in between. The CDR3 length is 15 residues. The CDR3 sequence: CASSYRETGYYGYTF. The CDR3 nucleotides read TGTGCCAGCAGTTACAGGGAGACAGGATACTATGGCTACACCTTC.

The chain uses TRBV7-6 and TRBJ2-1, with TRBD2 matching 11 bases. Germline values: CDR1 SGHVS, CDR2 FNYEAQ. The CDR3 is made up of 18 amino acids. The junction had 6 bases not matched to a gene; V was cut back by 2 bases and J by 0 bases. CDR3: CASSLLAGGLSSYNEQFF. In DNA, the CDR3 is TGTGCCAGCAGCTTACTAGCGGGAGGTTTGAGCTCCTACAATGAGCAGTTCTTC.

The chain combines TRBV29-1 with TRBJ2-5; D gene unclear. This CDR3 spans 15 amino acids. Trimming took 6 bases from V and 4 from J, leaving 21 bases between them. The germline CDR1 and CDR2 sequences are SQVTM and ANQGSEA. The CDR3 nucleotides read TGCAGCGTCCTTTTGAGAATGCTCCCTGGAGAGACCCAGTACTTC. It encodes CSVLLRMLPGETQYF.

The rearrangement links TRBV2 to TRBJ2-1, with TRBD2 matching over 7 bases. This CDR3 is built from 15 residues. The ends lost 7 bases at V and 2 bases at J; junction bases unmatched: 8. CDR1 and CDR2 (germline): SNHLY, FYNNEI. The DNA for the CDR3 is TGTGCCAGCACCCGGGCGGGAGCGCCCTACAATGAGCAGTTCTTC. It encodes CASTRAGAPYNEQFF.

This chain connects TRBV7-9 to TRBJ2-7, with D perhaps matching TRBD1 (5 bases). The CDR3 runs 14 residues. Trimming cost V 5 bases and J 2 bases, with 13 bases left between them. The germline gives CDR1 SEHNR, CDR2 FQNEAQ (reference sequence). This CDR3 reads CASSIPGNPYEQYF. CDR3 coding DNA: TGTGCCAGCAGCATCCCAGGGAATCCCTACGAGCAGTACTTC.

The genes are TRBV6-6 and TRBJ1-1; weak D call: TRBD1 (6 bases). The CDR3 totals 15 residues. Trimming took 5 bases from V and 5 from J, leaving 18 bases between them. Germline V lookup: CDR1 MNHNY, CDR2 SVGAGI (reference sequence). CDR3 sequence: CASSTDRTLGTEAFF. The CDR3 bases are TGTGCCAGCAGTACGGACAGAACCCTCGGGACTGAAGCTTTCTTT.

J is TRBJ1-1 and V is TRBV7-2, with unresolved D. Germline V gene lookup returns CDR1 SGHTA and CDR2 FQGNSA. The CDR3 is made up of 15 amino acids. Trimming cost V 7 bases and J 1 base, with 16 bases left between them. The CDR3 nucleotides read TGTGCCAGCACCATGGCTAGCGGGCGGAACACTGAAGCTTTCTTT. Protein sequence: CASTMASGRNTEAFF.